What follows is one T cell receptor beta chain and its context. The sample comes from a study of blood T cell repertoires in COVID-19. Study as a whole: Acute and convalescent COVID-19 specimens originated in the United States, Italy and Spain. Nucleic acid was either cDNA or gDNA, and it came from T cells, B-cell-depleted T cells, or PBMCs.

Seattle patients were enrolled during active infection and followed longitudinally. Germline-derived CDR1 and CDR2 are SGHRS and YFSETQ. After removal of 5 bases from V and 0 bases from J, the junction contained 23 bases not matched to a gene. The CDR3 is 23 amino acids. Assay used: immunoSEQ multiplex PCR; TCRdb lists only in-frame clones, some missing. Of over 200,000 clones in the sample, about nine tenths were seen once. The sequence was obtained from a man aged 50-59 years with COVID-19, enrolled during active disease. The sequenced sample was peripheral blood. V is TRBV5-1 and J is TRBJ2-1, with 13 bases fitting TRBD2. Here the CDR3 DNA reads TGCGCCAGCAGTTCCCGAGACAGGGGGCAGGGGACTAGCGGGACTAGCTCCTACAATGAGCAGTTCTTC. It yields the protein CASSSRDRGQGTSGTSSYNEQFF.